This T cell receptor (beta chain) was found in a study of shared clonotypes between healthy human individuals. As defined, naive CD8 cells were CD45RO-negative and positively selected for CCR7, with terminally differentiated effector memory CD45RA+ cells excluded. Deep-level settings were used for running the assay. Method: immunoSEQ multiplex PCR; TCRdb's copy keeps in-frame clones and lacks some. The data contain about 2,200,000 clones, around 93% of them seen just once; the ten biggest clones take up about 1.5%. This TCR was recovered from a man in his late teens or twenties in good health. Some clones in this sample may be carry-over from other donors' samples. Sequencing was performed on naive CD8+ T cells from PBMCs.

The CDR3 sequence: CASSQGKENGYTF. DNA for the CDR3: TGTGCCAGCAGTCAAGGGAAGGAAAATGGCTACACCTTC. The chain links TRBV27 to TRBJ1-2; D uncertain. Germline V gene lookup returns CDR1 MNHEY and CDR2 SMNVEV (reference sequence). Trimming took 5 bases from V and 6 from J, leaving 13 bases between them. CDR3 length equals 13 residues.